A single T cell receptor beta chain is shown here with its context. The data belong to a study of blood T cell repertoires in COVID-19. Original data processing: Amplified reference gene primers provided the basis for estimating nucleated cell counts. The assay was immunoSEQ multiplex PCR, and TCRdb's table has in-frame clones only and misses some. Clone size and the V and J calls come from that table; the DNA yielded D and trimming. The sample yields fewer than 90,000 clones, 70% to 90% seen once. The sequence was collected from a man aged 70 or older with acute or convalescent COVID-19. Sequencing input: peripheral blood.

For the CDR3, the DNA is TGTGCCAGCAGCTTCCGACAGGGGGATGGCTACACCTTC. Translated, it gives CASSFRQGDGYTF. The chain joins TRBV5-5 to TRBJ1-2; 9 bases are a match to TRBD1. The J segment lost 6 bases and the V segment lost 2 bases, leaving 2 bases of the junction unmatched. The CDR3 is 13 amino acids. The V gene's germline CDR1 is SGHKS and CDR2 YYEKEE (reference sequence).